This TCR beta chain was recovered during a study of molecular identifiers for immune sequencing clone quantification. MiXCR, run by TCRdb on the PCR reads, gives a single entry per CDR3 protein. The sample lists 490,000 or so distinct CDR3 sequences; about 20% were seen once. Naive CD8 T cells were FACS-sorted by CD8+CD4-CCR7+CD45RA+ markers. The trim removed 5 bases at V and 2 bases at J, leaving 5 bases unmatched. The germline gives CDR1 PRHDT, CDR2 FYEKMQ (reference sequence). This CDR3 region has 16 residues. The sample comprised naive CD8+ T cells from blood, with Jurkat cell RNA spiked in. Regarding subset: FACS-sorted CD8+CD4-CCR7+CD45RA+ naive T cells. The genes are TRBV13 and TRBJ2-5; 13 positions match TRBD2. The source is a human donor in good health. Some libraries in this study had Jurkat cell RNA spiked in. The CDR3 is CASSLEGLAGQETQYF. CDR3 nucleotide sequence: TGTGCCAGCAGCCTGGAGGGACTAGCGGGGCAAGAGACCCAGTACTTC.